These 5 T cell receptor beta chains were all obtained from the same sample, sequenced in a study of T cell repertoires in cytomegalovirus infection. TCRdb passed the reads through MiXCR, listing each CDR3 protein once. The sample includes 200,000 to 250,000 distinct CDR3 sequences, roughly 20% seen only once; the top ten take roughly 20%. Specimen: CD8+ T cells from PBMCs. These receptors were collected from a human donor in good health (CMV status not recorded). Some clones in this sample may be carry-over from other donors' samples.

This clonotype has at least ten counts. This chain joins TRBV20-1 and TRBJ2-7, with D maybe TRBD1 (5 bases). The CDR3 is made up of 14 amino acids. Trimming removed 2 bases at V and 3 bases at J, with 14 bases between. CDR1 and CDR2 (germline): DFQATT, SNEGSKA (reference sequence). This CDR3 is CSARQGRDFYEQYF. CDR3 nucleotide sequence: TGCAGTGCTAGACAGGGAAGAGACTTCTACGAGCAGTACTTC.

This clonotype was counted at least ten times. The chain is built from TRBV28 and TRBJ2-7; 7 positions agree with TRBD1. Germline V gives CDR1 MDHEN, CDR2 SYDVKM. The CDR3 runs to 15 residues. J gave up 5 bases and V 5 bases, and 12 bases lay outside the gene matches. CDR3 in DNA: TGTGCCAGCAGTCTCGGACAGGAGAAATTACACGAGCAGTACTTC. As protein: CASSLGQEKLHEQYF.

This clonotype was seen more than once but under ten times. The rearrangement joins TRBV27 to TRBJ2-7; D might be TRBD1 (6 bases). Trimming stripped 5 bases from V and 6 bases from J, with 20 bases between. CDR1 and CDR2 from the germline V gene are MNHEY and SMNVEV (reference sequence). The CDR3 extends over 15 amino acids. CDR3 region: CASSPQGPAGSEQYF. For the CDR3, the DNA is TGTGCCAGCAGTCCACAGGGCCCAGCAGGTTCCGAGCAGTACTTC.

This clonotype has just a few counts. The chain combines TRBV12-3 or TRBV12-4 with TRBJ2-7, with 12 bases fitting TRBD1. The J segment lost 4 bases and the V segment lost 2 bases, leaving 3 bases of the junction unmatched. The CDR3 extends over 15 amino acids. The CDR3 DNA follows: TGTGCCAGCAGTTTAACGGGACAGGGGGCGTACGAGCAGTACTTC. This translates into CASSLTGQGAYEQYF.

This clonotype was seen a single time. This chain connects TRBV2 to TRBJ2-1; 12 positions agree with TRBD2. V was pared by 1 base and J by 9 bases, with 7 bases of the junction left unmatched. This CDR3 comprises 16 residues. Germline loops: CDR1 SNHLY, CDR2 FYNNEI. The chain's CDR3 is CASSEGPLAGGPEQFF. For the CDR3, the DNA is TGTGCCAGCAGTGAAGGCCCACTAGCGGGGGGACCTGAGCAGTTCTTC.